The sequence of this T cell receptor beta chain was determined in a study of cytomegalovirus exposure and HLA in healthy donors. Donors had nominal health at sampling but likely had unrecorded immune exposures. Study-level results: Productive rates of about 90% or about 30% were seen for most TCR beta V segments in an earlier analysis.

About this clone itself: The antigen is not known.

Vbeta (60) and Jbeta (13) primers were used in the PCR. The method was immunoSEQ multiplex PCR; TCRdb's version includes in-frame clones alone and lacks a portion of them. The profile shows 150,000 to 200,000 clones, roughly 80% of them singletons. This CDR3 comprises 17 residues. V lost 0 bases to trimming and J lost 4 bases; unmatched junction nucleotides: 9. From germline, CDR1 is SGHVS and CDR2 FNYEAQ. Sequencing was performed on PBMCs. This chain links TRBV7-6 with TRBJ2-1, with 7 nucleotides matching TRBD1. The TCR originated in a man between 50 and 59 years old in good health and CMV-seropositive. In nucleotides, the CDR3 is TGTGCCAGCAGCTTAGCGGTTTGGACAGGAGTATACAATGAGCAGTTCTTC. Amino acids: CASSLAVWTGVYNEQFF.